A single sample gave rise to the 14 T cell receptor beta chains below, sequenced in a study of type 1 regulatory T cells. MiXCR, applied by TCRdb to the reads, yields one record per CDR3 protein. The repertoire holds 80,000 to 100,000 distinct CDR3 sequences, 25% to 40% seen once, with 2.2% in the top ten. Sequenced: CD4+ T cells, either the whole sample or a sorted fraction (not recorded which). These receptor sequences come from a human donor in good health.

This clonotype occurred a few times. The chain is built from TRBV12-3 or TRBV12-4 and TRBJ2-2; D unclear. Deletions cut 3 bases from V and 4 bases from J, with 6 bases between. The CDR3 is 13 residues long. The CDR3 here is CASSLVGTGELFF. DNA for the CDR3: TGTGCCAGCAGTTTGGTTGGCACCGGGGAGCTGTTTTTT.

The rearrangement uses TRBV2 and TRBJ2-1; D is uncertain. V lost 5 bases, J lost 9 bases, and 11 bases lay in between. The CDR3 runs to 12 residues. The germline CDR1 and CDR2 sequences are SNHLY and FYNNEI. CDR3 nucleotides: TGTGCCAGCAGTCCCCTAGGGATTGAGCAGTTCTTC. The encoded protein is CASSPLGIEQFF. Drawing the rest from reference TRBV2 and TRBJ2-1, the complete variable domain is EPEVTQTPSHQVTQMGQEVILRCVPISNHLYFYWYRQILGQKVEFLVSFYNNEISEKSEIFDDQFSVERPDGSNFTLKIRSTKLEDSAMYFCASSPLGIEQFFGPGTRLTVL.

Only a few counts were recorded for this clonotype. The chain is built from TRBV4-1 and TRBJ1-1; D gene uncertain. CDR3 length equals 14 residues. V was shortened by 1 base and J by 0 bases, with 6 bases between the two germline ends. Germline CDR1 reads MGHRA; CDR2 reads YSYEKL. The CDR3: CASSQAAVNTEAFF. CDR3 nucleotides: TGCGCCAGCAGCCAAGCCGCGGTGAACACTGAAGCTTTCTTT.

J is TRBJ2-7 and V is TRBV7-6; tentative D call: TRBD1 (5 bases). Looked up from germline, CDR1 is SGHVS and CDR2 is FNYEAQ. The CDR3 is made up of 15 amino acids. V dropped 5 bases and J dropped 4 bases, with 18 bases sitting between them. CDR3 in amino acids: CASSQGRDREYEQYF. The CDR3, as DNA: TGTGCCAGCAGCCAAGGCCGAGACAGAGAATACGAGCAGTACTTC.

In its sample, this clonotype was seen a few times. This sequence joins TRBV4-3 and TRBJ1-1; tentative D call: TRBD1 (6 bases). CDR1 LGHNA and CDR2 YSLEER come from the germline V gene. The CDR3 runs to 14 residues. The V end lost 0 bases, the J end lost 7 bases, and 12 bases lay between the germline ends. CDR3 residues: CASSQDLGAREAFF. CDR3 DNA: TGCGCCAGCAGCCAAGACTTGGGGGCGCGTGAAGCTTTCTTT.

This clonotype came up a few times. J is TRBJ1-5 and V is TRBV2; 9 bases agree with TRBD1. The junction had 6 bases not matched to a gene; V was cut back by 6 bases and J by 6 bases. CDR3 length: 14 residues. CDR1 is SNHLY, CDR2 FYNNEI, per germline. The CDR3 region is CASSLTGGFQPQHF. In DNA, the CDR3 is TGTGCCAGCAGCCTCACAGGGGGCTTTCAGCCCCAGCATTTT. The full variable domain, rest sourced from reference TRBV2 and TRBJ1-5, is EPEVTQTPSHQVTQMGQEVILRCVPISNHLYFYWYRQILGQKVEFLVSFYNNEISEKSEIFDDQFSVERPDGSNFTLKIRSTKLEDSAMYFCASSLTGGFQPQHFGDGTRLSIL.

The chain carries TRBV2 and TRBJ2-5; D is unclear. CDR3 size: 13 residues. Germline values: CDR1 SNHLY, CDR2 FYNNEI. The V end lost 7 bases, the J end lost 2 bases, and 11 bases lay between the germline ends. CDR3 residues: CASTLESQETQYF. In nucleotides, the CDR3 is TGTGCCAGCACCCTAGAGAGTCAAGAGACCCAGTACTTC.

A few counts support this clonotype. This chain links TRBV25-1 with TRBJ2-7; D may match TRBD1 or TRBD2 (5 bases each). The germline CDR1 and CDR2 sequences are MGHDK and SYGVNS. The CDR3 runs 14 residues. V dropped 2 bases and J dropped 6 bases, with 14 bases sitting between them. The CDR3 DNA sequence: TGTGCCAGCAGTGAACCGGGACGCCTCCCCGAGCAGTACTTC. It encodes CASSEPGRLPEQYF.

The V call is TRBV11-2, the J call TRBJ2-1; 9 bases match TRBD2. V gave up 1 base and J gave up 8 bases; unmatched junction bases: 6. The length of the CDR3 is 15 residues. The germline V gene encodes CDR1 SGHAT and CDR2 FQNNGV. The DNA of the CDR3 is TGTGCCAGCAGCTTAGTTAGCGGGAGTGGCGATGAGCAGTTCTTC. Amino acids: CASSLVSGSGDEQFF. The whole variable domain, remainder taken from reference TRBV11-2 and TRBJ2-1, is EAGVAQSPRYKIIEKRQSVAFWCNPISGHATLYWYQQILGQGPKLLIQFQNNGVVDDSQLPKDRFSAERLKGVDSTLKIQPAKLEDSAVYLCASSLVSGSGDEQFFGPGTRLTVL.

This CDR3 reads CASSPRSTQATYEQYF. Here the CDR3 DNA reads TGTGCCAGCAGCCCACGATCTACTCAGGCAACCTACGAGCAGTACTTC. The chain has TRBV3-1 and TRBJ2-7; D unresolved. Trimming left V 4 bases short and J 2 bases short, with 18 bases between. The CDR3 runs to 16 residues. Germline values: CDR1 LGHDT, CDR2 YNNKEL (reference sequence).

This clonotype was counted a few times. The gene calls are TRBV20-1 and TRBJ2-2, with 8 bases identical to TRBD2. The ends lost 5 bases at V and 1 base at J; junction bases unmatched: 12. This CDR3 is 17 amino acids long. From germline, CDR1 is DFQATT and CDR2 SNEGSKA (reference sequence). This CDR3 reads CSAPTNATSENTGELFF. CDR3 nucleotide sequence: TGCAGTGCTCCCACCAACGCGACTAGCGAGAACACCGGGGAGCTGTTTTTT.

The chain carries TRBV29-1 and TRBJ2-1; D is uncertain. Trimming shortened V by 5 bases and J by 4 bases, and 6 bases separated the two germline ends. The CDR3 totals 11 residues. Germline values: CDR1 SQVTM, CDR2 ANQGSEA. CDR3 in amino acids: CSVPAYNEQFF. The CDR3 DNA reads as TGCAGCGTTCCAGCGTACAATGAGCAGTTCTTC.

V usage is TRBV9 and J usage is TRBJ2-3; D perhaps matches TRBD1 (5 bases). Germline-derived CDR1 and CDR2 are SGDLS and YYNGEE. This CDR3 is 15 amino acids long. Trimming stripped 4 bases from V and 2 bases from J, with 14 bases between. The CDR3 protein is CASSPTQGHTDTQYF. In DNA, the CDR3 is TGTGCCAGCAGCCCGACCCAAGGACACACAGATACGCAGTATTTT.

This clonotype came up a few times. The chain combines TRBV20-1 with TRBJ2-7; 7 positions agree with TRBD1. V lost 5 bases to trimming and J lost 0 bases; unmatched junction nucleotides: 7. This CDR3 has 14 amino acids. Germline CDR1 and CDR2: DFQATT and SNEGSKA (reference sequence). The CDR3 loop is CSADRTGPSYEQYF. The CDR3 DNA is TGCAGTGCTGATCGGACAGGACCCTCCTACGAGCAGTACTTC.